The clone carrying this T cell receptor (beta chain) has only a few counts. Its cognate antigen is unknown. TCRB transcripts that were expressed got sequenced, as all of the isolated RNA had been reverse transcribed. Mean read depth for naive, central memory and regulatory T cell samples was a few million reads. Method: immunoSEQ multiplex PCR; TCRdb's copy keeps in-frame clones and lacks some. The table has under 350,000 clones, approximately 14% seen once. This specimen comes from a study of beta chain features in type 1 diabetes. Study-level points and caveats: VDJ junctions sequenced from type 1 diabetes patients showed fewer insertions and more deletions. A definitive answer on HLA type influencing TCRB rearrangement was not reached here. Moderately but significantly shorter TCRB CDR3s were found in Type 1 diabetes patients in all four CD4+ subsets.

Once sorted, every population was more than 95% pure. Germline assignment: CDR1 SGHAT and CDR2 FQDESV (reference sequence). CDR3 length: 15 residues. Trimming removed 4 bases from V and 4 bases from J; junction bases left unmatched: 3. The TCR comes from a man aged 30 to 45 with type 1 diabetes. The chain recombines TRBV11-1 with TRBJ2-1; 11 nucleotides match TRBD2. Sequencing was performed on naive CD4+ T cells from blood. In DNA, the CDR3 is TGTGCCAGCAGCTCCGGGACTAGCGGTTACAATGAGCAGTTCTTC. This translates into CASSSGTSGYNEQFF.